This T cell receptor (beta chain) was sequenced during a study of T cells expressing NK-cell markers. Study results and limitations: These same clonotypes (in several donors) also led the CD3+CD56-NKG2C+ fraction. Specificity for HCMV among expanded NKG2C+ T cell clones was not established.

Reprocessing the 5' RACE reads, TCRdb reports a single entry for every CDR3 protein and omits DNA. Recorded for this sample: 300,000 to 450,000 distinct CDR3 sequences. Germline CDR1 SQVTM, CDR2 ANQGSEA. The CDR3 runs 15 residues. As to this clonotype: What it binds is not known.

This receptor was obtained from a man aged 18 to 69 in good health. The rearrangement joins TRBV29-1 to TRBJ1-4; TCRdb returns TRBD1, unconfirmable since there is no DNA. The sample was blood T cells: a sorted CD56 or NKG2C T cell subset, CD4+ or CD8+ T cells, or bulk PBMC T cells (not recorded which). The CDR3 loop reads CSARQGSTTNEKLFF.